This entry describes one T cell receptor (beta chain). The sample comes from a study of control samples from healthy donors and cancer patients. V lost 3 bases and J 1 base, leaving 6 bases between the germline ends. CDR3 length: 13 amino acids. Germline assignment: CDR1 KGHSH and CDR2 LQKENI. The assay was immunoSEQ multiplex PCR, and TCRdb's table has in-frame clones only and misses some. The repertoire holds 100,000 to 150,000 clones, 80% to 95% seen once, with 2% to 3% in the top ten. The rearrangement joins TRBV18 to TRBJ1-1; maybe TRBD1 (5 bases). The sequencing sample was made of blood. This TCR was recovered from a man aged 18-30 years in good health. Here the CDR3 DNA reads TGTGCCAGCTCACCGGGGGAGAACACTGAAGCTTTCTTT. It encodes CASSPGENTEAFF.